This TCR beta chain is drawn from a study of cytomegalovirus exposure and HLA in healthy donors listed by TCRdb under 2017. About the investigation overall: An earlier analysis of 587 of the donors reported 276 Gb of sequence data and around 100 million unique TCR beta sequences obtained from about 200 million T cells. Rather than using new phenotypic data, the later analysis identified candidate immune exposures from TCR beta sequences and from how often those sequences occurred across donors. In a later genetic analysis, genome-wide SNP genotypes for 398 of the 666 donors were used, and that subset was treated as a discovery cohort. High-throughput TCR immunosequencing, statistical association of individual TCRs with disease status, and machine learning were combined to predict cytomegalovirus infection status. Class I and class II HLA loci were covered by the typing at four-digit resolution. On average, over 200,000 unique TCR beta nucleotide sequences were sequenced per donor among a few hundred genotyped donors of the cohort, with roughly 18% of those sequences being non-productive. Roughly 5 DR-DQ haplotypes were handled as single units for association and clustering, since linkage in the cohort was strong. The study was designed to test whether signatures of past pathogen exposure could be identified by cataloging public T cell receptors. Besides the first cohort of roughly 640 subjects, a separate validation cohort made up of 120 or so different subjects was used. To decide whether each TCR beta V gene segment behaved as functional or pseudogenic, an earlier analysis of approximately 620 of the donors relied on high-throughput TCR beta sequencing. Among the roughly 410 genotyped donors, more than 70% belonged to the genetic ancestry cluster associated with self-reported Caucasian donors. Typing coverage varied by locus: 629-630 donors for A, B, C, DRB1 and DQB1; roughly 500 for DQA1; more than 600 for DPA1; around 450 for DPB1. Donor age, sex, ethnicity and CMV serostatus were collected together with the repertoire data. Using immunosequencing, the study profiled T cell repertoires from 640 or so subjects and related those repertoires to cytomegalovirus serostatus. All discovery cohort repertoires had been generated using a single sequencing platform. In a later analysis, previously published TCR beta repertoires from roughly 710 donors were re-analyzed and high-resolution HLA genotyping was added so that TCR occurrence patterns could be studied. Roughly 320 gigabases of sequencing data and tens of millions of unique TCR sequences made up an early release that covered over 550 HLA-typed donors. Results and caveats for the whole study, not just this receptor: A few of the identified cytomegalovirus-associated TCR beta chains were confirmed in vitro to be specific for cytomegalovirus antigens. The cohort was sequenced for TCR beta chains only, and without alpha or paired-chain data the features that could be detected were limited. The 87-base-pair reads could not distinguish some IMGT-functional V segments, including TRBV6-2 and TRBV6-3, so those segments were excluded. According to a later analysis, most CMV-associated TCR beta chains appeared to be HLA-restricted, and the HLA associations seemed to be driven largely by CMV exposure. In both the original and validation cohorts, the classifier was reported to diagnose cytomegalovirus status with high specificity and sensitivity. It was suggested by the authors that the approach could potentially be generalized to other disease states and immunological phenotypes. Because some donors lacked HLA typing at each locus, the association tests relied only on the typed subset. Roughly uniform sequencing depth across donors was assumed in presence/absence analyses, although this assumption may not hold. In an earlier analysis of around 600 of the donors, most TCR beta V segments appeared in productive rearrangements about 87% or about 30% of the time, broadly matching IMGT annotations. In a later analysis, the rate of TCR association differed among HLA loci, with DRB1 alleles having the most associated TCRs and HLA-C alleles having the fewest. A total of fewer than 200 TCR beta chains were listed by the study as associated with cytomegalovirus. A further reported finding was that TCR beta sequences accurately predicted the HLA-A and HLA-B alleles for most subjects in the first cohort. A cluster of highly shared sequence variants was judged likely to represent a technical artifact of the sequencing pipeline. A later analysis reported that several top co-occurrence clusters appeared linked to parvovirus B19, influenza, CMV and Epstein-Barr virus. Across donors, most TCR sequences were observed very rarely, whereas some public TCRs were present in many individuals. Compared with the roughly 670-donor mean, donors in an Asian-associated ancestry cluster had fewer N-insertions in productive TCRs, according to a later genetic analysis. Because counts were too low, roughly 17 rarely observed V segments, including chromosome 9 orphons, were left out of the earlier analysis of 500 to 750 of the donors. Specific HLA alleles were associated with 15,000 to 20,000 TCR beta sequences at a false discovery rate of 0.05 in a later analysis. The only immune exposure information available for the cohort was CMV serostatus. Linkage disequilibrium might explain the correlated functional status among segregating V segments, but an unknown experimental factor could not be excluded. When HLA alleles, especially DR and DQ, strongly co-occurred, attributing TCR associations to individual alleles was difficult. In a later analysis, HLA-associated TCR beta chains were found to be more clonally expanded and to have lower generation probabilities than equally common non-associated chains. In a later genetic analysis, a missense DCLRE1C variant was associated with V-gene and J-gene trimming of TCR beta chains, and the association was replicated in an independent cohort.

Library method: the immunoSEQ multiplex PCR assay. For the multiplex PCR, a mixture combining 60 forward primers for TCR Vbeta segments and 13 reverse primers for TCR Jbeta segments was used. The CDR3 region of rearranged TCR beta genes was amplified from genomic DNA with a multiplex PCR assay. The Illumina HiSeq System was used to sequence the amplified TCR beta libraries as 87-base-pair reads. On the study's bioinformatics: A later analysis counted tens of millions of unique TCR beta chains across the 650 to 700 repertoires, and roughly 9.9 million of these chains were shared by at least two donors. Raw reads were error-corrected and collapsed into unique sequences by a nearest-neighbor algorithm in which closely related sequences were merged to remove PCR and sequencing errors. Alignment of CDR3 sequences to IMGT reference sequences was used to assign V, D and J gene segments. For a sequence to be retained, a match of at least six nucleotides to both a V gene segment and a J gene segment was required. Rearrangements were called productive when the CDR3 lacked stop codons and stayed in frame with V and J; all others were non-productive. CDR3 was defined according to IMGT convention as the region running from the second conserved V-encoded cysteine to the conserved J-encoded phenylalanine. Sequences without an unambiguous match to a single V gene segment were excluded from the earlier analysis of 450 to 750 of the donors. An earlier analysis of about 590 of the donors classified V segments as functional when productive rearrangements were above 56.7% and as segregating when the standard deviation between donors was above 5%. A statistical classification framework was built for diagnosing cytomegalovirus status from the catalog of TCR beta chain sequences. V and J gene assignment, in a later analysis, came from comparing TCR nucleotide sequences with IMGT/GENE-DB human TR gene sequences. In a later analysis, CDR3 sequences and most-parsimonious VDJ recombination scenarios were assigned using the TCRdist pipeline. In a later analysis, each TCR beta chain was defined by its CDR3 amino acid sequence together with its V-gene family, and reads without a unique V-gene family were excluded. A later analysis removed roughly 590 highly shared, low-generation-probability nucleotide sequences to deal with suspected cross-contamination and a sequencing artifact. In a later analysis, a clonal expansion index was calculated for each public chain from normalized within-repertoire ranks of inferred template counts. Generation probabilities in a later analysis came from a VDJ recombination model fitted to out-of-frame rearrangements, and those results were checked against IGoR. In a later analysis, TCR-TCR, TCR-HLA and TCR-CMV co-occurrence was scored with hypergeometric tests, and a repertoire-size bias correction was applied to TCR pairs. A later analysis estimated false discovery rates by permuting HLA or CMV assignments 20 times. In a later analysis, co-occurring TCRs were grouped using DBSCAN, with TCRdist sequence similarity added in when clustering inside HLA-allele-positive subsets. Repertoires with fewer than 30,000 or more than 120,000 public chains were left out of co-occurrence clustering, as were about 5 repertoires with anomalous nucleotide sharing. TCRdb limited this immuneACCESS table to in-frame rearrangements with V and J called. A share of clones is missing; checked studies link under half to unresolved V genes, and the rest is unexplained. V, J and clone size are taken as reported in that table, and D and trimming were inferred from the DNA itself. Here the sample has 95,000 to 100,000 clones; around 83% occur a single time. Clones ranked in the top ten supply 3.5% to 5% of the sample.

As for this clone: Its target antigen remains unknown. Base quality data are lacking; no much larger clone is found one base away.

V loses 5 bases, J loses 2 bases, and the germline ends lie 10 bases apart. The CDR3 sequence holds 14 residues, the cysteine and phenylalanine included. The kept DNA is CDR3 alone, 42 bases in frame from the first base. The germline V gene gives CDR1 as MNHNS and CDR2 as SASEGT. In total, approximately 700 healthy bone marrow donors made up the cohort. At the time of sampling, all cohort members were nominally healthy, though unrecorded immune exposures were likely present. The donor tested CMV seronegative and was one of the 352 seronegative cohort members. A peripheral blood sample was provided by each donor, and peripheral blood mononuclear cells were used for TCR beta sequencing. The Qiagen DNeasy Blood Extraction Kit was used to extract genomic DNA from the blood cell samples.

The V and J segments used are TRBV6-1 and TRBJ1-5; the D gene remains uncertain. The TCR was taken from a young man in good health and CMV-seronegative. The source material was PBMCs. The CDR3 is CASSSRIGNQPQHF. The sequenced DNA is TGTGCCAGCAGTAGCAGGATAGGCAATCAGCCCCAGCATTTT.